The entry below gives a single T cell receptor beta chain sequence along with its context. V lost 6 bases and J 7 bases, leaving 11 bases between the germline ends. Germline lookup yields CDR1 MNHNS and CDR2 SASEGT. This CDR3 spans 12 amino acids. The data are from a study of graft-versus-host responses after intestinal transplantation. This table comes from immunoSEQ multiplex PCR, and its TCRdb copy is limited to in-frame clones, with some not included. The table has about 23,000 clones, 90% seen once; the top ten hold 1.5% to 2.5%. The V call is TRBV6-1, the J call TRBJ2-3; possible D gene TRBD2, 6 bases. The TCR sequence derives from a human patient who received an intestinal transplant, so some T cells may come from the graft donor. The sequences come from PBMCs, collected around 38 days after intestinal transplant. The DNA for the CDR3 is TGTGCCAGCAGAAAACTAGCAAATACGCAGTATTTT. As protein: CASRKLANTQYF.